These 9 T cell receptor beta chains were sequenced from one sample in a study of response to subunit inactivated influenza vaccine. One entry per CDR3 protein, called by TCRdb with MiXCR from the RT-PCR reads. The sample lists 500,000 to 700,000 distinct CDR3 sequences; roughly 25% were seen once. These data are also associated with another study on T cells expressing NK-cell markers. That work contributes: The cDNA for TCR beta came from 5'RACE template switching with UMIs.

The source was CD4+ T cells sorted from PBMCs, collected roughly 12 days after vaccination. The receptor set was obtained from a man aged 50 to 60 who received an inactivated influenza vaccine.

This clonotype turned up a few times. The germline gene is not matched at one end of the junction; a read error may be the cause. The rearrangement uses TRBV7-9 and TRBJ2-7, with D maybe TRBD2 (5 bases). The CDR3 is 15 residues long. The germline gives CDR1 SEHNR, CDR2 FQNEAQ (reference sequence). CDR3: CASSIAGKGSYEQYF. The DNA for the CDR3 is TGTGCCAGCAGCATAGCCGGAAAAGGGAGCTACGAGCAGTACTTC.

This chain joins TRBV7-6 and TRBJ2-7, with D perhaps TRBD1 or TRBD2 (6 bases each). Looked up from germline, CDR1 is SGHVS and CDR2 is FNYEAQ. This CDR3 contains 19 residues. Trimming removed 0 bases from V and 3 bases from J, with 24 bases in between. CDR3 sequence (DNA): TGTGCCAGCAGCTTAGCCGGGGGCCTGATAGGAGGGGGAAACTACGAGCAGTACTTC. Translated: CASSLAGGLIGGGNYEQYF.

The chain uses TRBV7-8 and TRBJ2-7; TRBD1 matches at 9 bases. The V gene's germline CDR1 is SGHVS and CDR2 FQNEAQ. This CDR3 is built from 14 residues. J was trimmed by 5 bases and V by 5 bases; bases with no gene match: 7. In DNA, the CDR3 is TGTGCCAGCAGCCCGGACAGGGGTAGGAACGAGCAGTACTTC. Translation gives CASSPDRGRNEQYF.

This clonotype was recorded a few times. The V call is TRBV7-8, the J call TRBJ2-7, with D possibly matching TRBD1 (6 bases). Trimming removed 0 bases from V and 5 bases from J, with 14 bases in between. The CDR3 loop spans 15 amino acids. Germline CDR1 is SGHVS and CDR2 is FQNEAQ. The CDR3 here is CASSLARTVYHEQYF. The CDR3 DNA reads as TGTGCCAGCAGCTTAGCAAGGACAGTTTACCACGAGCAGTACTTC.

This clonotype was counted a few times. V gene TRBV12-3 or TRBV12-4 combines with J gene TRBJ1-5; 9 bases align to TRBD1. The CDR3 runs 16 residues. J lost 3 bases, V lost 7 bases, and 10 bases had no gene match. CDR3 residues: CASTPSDRGNNQPQHF. DNA for the CDR3: TGTGCCAGCACCCCCTCGGACAGGGGTAACAATCAGCCCCAGCATTTT.

J is TRBJ1-5 and V is TRBV12-3 or TRBV12-4; the D is unclear. V was pared by 6 bases and J by 2 bases, with 11 bases between. The CDR3 consists of 14 residues. The CDR3: CASSSIGRNQPQHF. CDR3 DNA sequence: TGTGCCAGCAGCTCGATAGGGCGCAATCAGCCCCAGCATTTT.

The chain carries TRBV5-1 and TRBJ1-4, with TRBD1 matching over 8 bases. V was pared by 4 bases and J by 7 bases, with 6 bases of the junction left unmatched. This CDR3 has 14 residues. Germline lookup yields CDR1 SGHRS and CDR2 YFSETQ. CDR3 residues: CASSTDREGEKLFF. For the CDR3, the DNA is TGCGCCAGCAGCACGGACAGGGAAGGTGAAAAACTGTTTTTT.

V and J are TRBV12-3 or TRBV12-4 and TRBJ1-4; D perhaps matches TRBD1 (6 bases). The CDR3 consists of 13 residues. The V and J ends lost 7 bases and 8 bases respectively, with 14 bases between them. The CDR3 region is CASTLGQPEKLFF. The CDR3 region has the DNA TGTGCCAGCACCCTAGGACAGCCGGAAAAACTGTTTTTT.

This clonotype has only a few counts. The chain recombines TRBV5-1 with TRBJ2-7; a weak D match, TRBD2 (6 bases). Germline V gives CDR1 SGHRS, CDR2 YFSETQ. Trimming took off 2 bases at V and 1 base at J, with 13 bases between the two ends. This CDR3 contains 15 residues. The CDR3 nucleotides read TGCGCCAGCAGCTTAGACCCGGGACTTTCCTACGAGCAGTACTTC. This translates into CASSLDPGLSYEQYF. Complete variable domain (other parts from reference TRBV5-1 and TRBJ2-7): KAGVTQTPRYLIKTRGQQVTLSCSPISGHRSVSWYQQTPGQGLQFLFEYFSETQRNKGNFPGRFSGRQFSNSRSEMNVSTLELGDSALYLCASSLDPGLSYEQYFGPGTRLTVT.